The entry below gives a single TCR beta chain sequence along with its context. Its antigen is currently unknown. Trimming took off 1 base at V and 5 bases at J, with 14 bases between the two ends. This CDR3 spans 15 amino acids. CDR1 SGHTA and CDR2 FQGNSA come from the germline V gene. The source of the sample is a study of T cells in Graves' hyperthyroidism and ophthalmopathy. Whole-study findings and limits: With a median lead of approximately six months before onset, the model predicted ophthalmopathy. Also found in blood were most expanded thyroid clonotypes above 0.001. Stable hyperthyroidism was told apart from ophthalmopathy by a model built on 13 V-J features.

Each 10 ml fresh peripheral blood draw supplied the PBMCs. RNA transcripts yielded amplified TCR beta CDR3 regions. The primer set for the first-round RT-PCR of the TCR CDR3 was HTBI. TCRdb called the multiplex PCR reads again in MiXCR, with one record for every CDR3 protein. The sample holds approximately 640,000 distinct CDR3 sequences, roughly 17% seen once. The material sequenced was blood. V usage is TRBV7-2 and J usage is TRBJ1-1; D is unresolved. This clonotype was sampled from a man aged 45-60 years with Graves' hyperthyroidism. The CDR3 coding sequence is TGTGCCAGCAGCTTAGTAGTGGGAATGGGGACTGAAGCTTTCTTT. Translating gives CASSLVVGMGTEAFF.